The following is a T cell receptor (beta chain) sequence with its context. Its antigen is unknown. The data stem from a study of Ad26.COV2.S vaccination and SARS-CoV-2 variants. Study as a whole: Doses of Ad26.COV2.S were injected into muscle once or twice, 56 days apart.

Repertoires were generated with immunoSEQ multiplex PCR, while TCRdb's copy carries only in-frame clones and drops some. Among approximately 280,000 clones listed, more than 75% were seen once. Germline V gives CDR1 MNHEY, CDR2 SVGAGI. With 6 bases clipped from V and 2 bases from J, the junction kept 8 bases outside the gene matches. CDR3 size: 15 residues. Treatment reported: over 15 received Ad26.COV2.S at low or high dose, single or two shots; a few received placebo; per-sample allocation not given. Sampling was performed 63 days after the first vaccine or placebo injection. Vaccine was an Ad26 vector expressing Wuhan-strain SARS-CoV-2 spike. The study, taken as a whole, reports: It is possible that the TCR breadth and depth analyses underestimated the total T cell responses. The placebo group had lower spike-specific TCR breadth than the vaccine recipients did.

The origin of this receptor is a person between 18 and 60 years old who received the Ad26.COV2.S COVID-19 vaccine or a placebo. Here the sequenced sample was peripheral blood, taken in a trial of Ad26.COV2.S vaccine versus placebo. This chain joins TRBV6-5 and TRBJ2-7; TRBD1 matches 9 bases. The CDR3 protein is CASSKDRGGTYEQYF. In nucleotides, the CDR3 is TGTGCCAGCAGCAAGGACAGGGGAGGAACCTACGAGCAGTACTTC.